This note documents a single TCR beta chain sequence. As processed by the authors: Reference gene primers were amplified, and this amplification served to estimate nucleated cell counts. Method: immunoSEQ multiplex PCR; TCRdb's copy keeps in-frame clones and lacks some. V and J calls plus clone size are reproduced from that table; the DNA served to infer D and trimming. The sample yields about 46,000 clones, about 90% seen once. This entry comes from a study of blood T cell repertoires in COVID-19. The wider study: From the United States, Italy and Spain came samples of acute and convalescent COVID-19. Sample material is recorded as cDNA or gDNA derived from T cells, B-cell-depleted T cells, or PBMCs.

Trimming stripped 4 bases from V and 4 bases from J, with 8 bases between. The CDR3 sequence is 13 residues long. V and J are TRBV12-3 or TRBV12-4 and TRBJ2-1; D gene uncertain. Material: peripheral blood. The clonotype originates from a human donor in a cohort sampled during active COVID-19. DNA for the CDR3: TGTGCCAGCAGTTATTTCAGATACAATGAGCAGTTCTTC. Encoded protein: CASSYFRYNEQFF.